These 11 T cell receptor beta chains came from one sample sequenced in a study of OX40 agonist ivuxolimab in advanced cancers. TCRdb keeps only in-frame clones here, not all; method: immunoSEQ multiplex PCR. Of tens of thousands of clones listed, just under 85% were seen once; the top ten hold less than 3.5%. This specimen was CD4+ or CD8+ T cells sorted from blood, taken in a trial of the OX40 agonist ivuxolimab. The receptors were gathered from an adult with an advanced solid tumor such as melanoma, head and neck, liver or kidney cancer.

J is TRBJ2-7 and V is TRBV6-1; TRBD1 aligns across 7 bases. V gave up 7 bases and J gave up 3 bases; unmatched junction bases: 6. Germline V gives CDR1 MNHNS, CDR2 SASEGT. This CDR3 is built from 13 residues. In DNA form, the CDR3 reads TGTGCCAGCAAGGGACAGCGATACTACGAGCAGTACTTC. It yields the protein CASKGQRYYEQYF.

The chain combines TRBV7-9 with TRBJ1-1; possible D gene TRBD1, 6 bases. The germline V gene encodes CDR1 SEHNR and CDR2 FQNEAQ (reference sequence). This CDR3 comprises 15 residues. V gave up 1 base and J gave up 3 bases, with 12 bases separating them. The CDR3 reads CASSLDRAGDTEAFF. Here the CDR3 DNA reads TGTGCCAGCAGCTTAGACAGGGCGGGGGACACTGAAGCTTTCTTT. The full variable domain, with the rest looked up from reference TRBV7-9 and TRBJ1-1, is DTGVSQNPRHKITKRGQNVTFRCDPISEHNRLYWYRQTLGQGPEFLTYFQNEAQLEKSRLLSDRFSAERPKGSFSTLEIQRTEQGDSAMYLCASSLDRAGDTEAFFGQGTRLTVV.

This CDR3 is CASSLRRAVWGETQYF. The CDR3 DNA sequence: TGTGCCAGCAGCCTCCGTCGCGCGGTGTGGGGGGAGACCCAGTACTTC. The genes are TRBV7-9 and TRBJ2-5; D may be TRBD1 or TRBD2 (5 bases each). The CDR3 extends over 16 amino acids. The germline V gene has CDR1 SEHNR and CDR2 FQNEAQ (reference sequence). V dropped 5 bases and J dropped 5 bases, with 21 bases sitting between them. Looking up the rest from reference TRBV7-9 and TRBJ2-5 gives the full variable domain: DTGVSQNPRHKITKRGQNVTFRCDPISEHNRLYWYRQTLGQGPEFLTYFQNEAQLEKSRLLSDRFSAERPKGSFSTLEIQRTEQGDSAMYLCASSLRRAVWGETQYFGPGTRLLVL.

The V and J genes are TRBV5-4 and TRBJ2-5; D perhaps matches TRBD2 (6 bases). The DNA end is more similar to TRBJ2-7, so the J call may be wrong. This CDR3 contains 16 residues. The germline V gene has CDR1 SGHNT and CDR2 YYREEE (reference sequence). The CDR3 is CASSLGRERGSYEQYF. The CDR3 bases are TGTGCCAGCAGCTTGGGACGGGAGAGGGGCTCCTACGAGCAGTACTTC.

This chain joins TRBV29-1 and TRBJ1-3; TRBD1 is a possible D gene (5 bases). The CDR3 covers 14 residues. V was trimmed by 4 bases and J by 0 bases, leaving 10 bases between them. CDR1 and CDR2 (germline): SQVTM, ANQGSEA. The CDR3 is CSVVGASSGNTIYF. CDR3 coding DNA: TGCAGCGTTGTCGGGGCGAGCTCTGGAAACACCATATATTTT.

CDR3 amino acids: CASSPPRTGYEQYF. CDR3 sequence (DNA): TGTGCCAGCTCACCACCACGGACCGGCTACGAGCAGTACTTC. The rearrangement joins TRBV18 to TRBJ2-7, with unresolved D. From germline, CDR1 is KGHSH and CDR2 LQKENI. V shed 0 bases and J shed 3 bases, with 9 bases lying between them. There are 14 residues in the CDR3.

V and J are TRBV30 and TRBJ1-1; D is uncertain. V gave up 1 base and J gave up 0 bases, with 6 bases separating them. There are 13 residues in the CDR3. In germline, CDR1 is GTSNPN, CDR2 SVGIG (reference sequence). The DNA for the CDR3 is TGTGCCTGGAGTGAGCAGATGAACACTGAAGCTTTCTTT. Amino acids: CAWSEQMNTEAFF.

V and J are TRBV6-1 and TRBJ2-3, with TRBD2 identical over 12 bases. The CDR3 has 15 amino acids. The J segment lost 1 base and the V segment lost 5 bases, leaving 1 base of the junction unmatched. Germline V gene sequence: CDR1 MNHNS, CDR2 SASEGT. CDR3 region: CASSRLAGGTDTQYF. The CDR3 DNA follows: TGTGCCAGCAGTCGACTAGCGGGAGGCACAGATACGCAGTATTTT.

The chain combines TRBV7-2 with TRBJ1-3; possibly TRBD1 for D (5 bases). V was shortened by 0 bases and J by 0 bases, with 6 bases between the two germline ends. Germline values: CDR1 SGHTA, CDR2 FQGNSA. The length of the CDR3 is 15 residues. CDR3 region: CASSLAGTSGNTIYF. CDR3 bases: TGTGCCAGCAGCTTAGCCGGGACCTCTGGAAACACCATATATTTT.

This sequence joins TRBV4-1 and TRBJ1-2; D gene ambiguous. The CDR3 has 15 amino acids. The germline V and J ends were trimmed by 4 bases and 5 bases, with 17 bases remaining between them. Germline V lookup: CDR1 MGHRA, CDR2 YSYEKL. CDR3 region: CASSPTFRAQYGYTF. CDR3 bases: TGCGCCAGCAGCCCAACCTTTAGGGCCCAATATGGCTACACCTTC.

This chain links TRBV7-2 with TRBJ2-7; 11 nucleotides align to TRBD2. V shed 4 bases, J shed 5 bases, and the junction held 7 bases outside the gene matches. CDR1 and CDR2 (germline): SGHTA, FQGNSA. This CDR3 contains 15 residues. CDR3 residues: CASSSLAGVQDEQYF. CDR3 nucleotides: TGTGCCAGCAGCTCACTAGCGGGAGTACAGGACGAGCAGTACTTC.